This is a list of T cell receptor beta chains from one sample in a study of blood T cell repertoires in COVID-19. This table comes from immunoSEQ multiplex PCR, and its TCRdb copy is limited to in-frame clones, with some not included. Here the sample spans tens of thousands of clones, about nine tenths being singletons. Sequencing was done on a sample of peripheral blood. The receptors stem from a woman over 75 with acute or convalescent COVID-19. Each CDR3 is given with its conserved first and last residue.

v_gene | CDR3aa
TRBV3-1/TRBV3-2 | CASSQGLYEQYF
TRBV6-5 | CASGGLAYEQYF
TRBV5-1 | CASSPDRGSNGYTF
TRBV3-1/TRBV3-2 | CASSQVGGTGADGYTF
TRBV2 | CASSTGAGFYNSPLHF
TRBV15 | CATSRDHRADPYTGELFF
TRBV5-6 | CASSLAAVGSTDTQYF
TRBV12-3/TRBV12-4 | CASSLLRQDTQYF
TRBV7-2 | CASTGFGGGGVNEQFF
TRBV7-2 | CASSLAFDLRVYGYTF
TRBV18 | CASSPTLTGNQETQYF
TRBV6-2/TRBV6-3 | CASSYNPGEADTQYF
TRBV27 | CASSGRSSGANVLTF
TRBV3-1/TRBV3-2 | CASSKKLGTGQETQYF
TRBV14 | CASSQATTPVDYGYTF
TRBV10-3 | CAIHSSGARLNTEAFF
TRBV27 | CASSVGQYTGELFF
TRBV2 | CASRTLAGPNEKLFF
TRBV5-6 | CASSLAGPTGTGMNTEAFF
TRBV7-2 | CASSPSRQTSNYGYTF
TRBV3-1/TRBV3-2 | CASSPHSSGGLNEQFF
TRBV25-1 | CASREGAATNEKLFF
TRBV3-1/TRBV3-2 | CASSQDSQVHNEQFF
TRBV11-2 | CASSTGQENTGELFF
TRBV14 | CASSLRDFRGYGYTF
TRBV19 | CASSPGQGSGEQYF
TRBV5-1 | CASSLGGGSSTDTQYF
TRBV29-1 | CSVEGGGGRDYGYTF
TRBV6-5 | CASSYDGRAYNSPLHF
TRBV18 | CASSPPNARQYF
TRBV19 | CASSTGTGRITGRTEAFF
TRBV9 | CASSSQPGINQPQHF
TRBV7-2 | CASSRTSGRYTGELFF
TRBV6-5 | CASSKGQGLGGYTF
TRBV3-1/TRBV3-2 | CASSPRGGRLTDTQYF
TRBV7-2 | CASTFDGQTNTEAFF
TRBV6-2/TRBV6-3 | CASSPAYNEQFF
TRBV7-2 | CASRSQGYSYEQYF
TRBV13 | CASVAREGQGTQYF
TRBV9 | CASSVTGVGEQYF
TRBV19 | CASSIGPGLAVTYEQYF
TRBV9 | CASSVTGIMALEQYF
TRBV30 | CAWAAQGGQPQHF
TRBV7-2 | CASSSQRSEAFF
TRBV19 | CASREQTNYGYTF
TRBV7-9 | CASSLSGGAPDTQYF
TRBV28 | CASSQGGPTYEQYF
TRBV6-2/TRBV6-3 | CASSYVLTEIQNEKLFF
TRBV11-2 | CASSLRTVSNYGYTF
TRBV5-4 | CASSLQEGLGEQYF
TRBV19 | CASSMRSEADTQYF
TRBV2 | CASSEGGVYTF
TRBV5-8 | CASSLPGTDTQYF